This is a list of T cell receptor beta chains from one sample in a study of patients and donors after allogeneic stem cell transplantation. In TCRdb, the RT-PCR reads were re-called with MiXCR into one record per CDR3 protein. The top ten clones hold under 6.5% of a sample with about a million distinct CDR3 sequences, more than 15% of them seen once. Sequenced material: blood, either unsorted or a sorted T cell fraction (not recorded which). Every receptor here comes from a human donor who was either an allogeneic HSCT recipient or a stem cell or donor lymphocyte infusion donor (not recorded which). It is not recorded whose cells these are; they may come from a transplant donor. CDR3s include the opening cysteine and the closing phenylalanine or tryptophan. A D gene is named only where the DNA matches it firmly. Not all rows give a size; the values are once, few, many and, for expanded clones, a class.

cdr3_aa: CSARPRDFSYEQYF
cdr3_nt: TGCAGTGCTAGACCCCGGGACTTCTCCTACGAGCAGTACTTC
cdr3_length: 14
d_call: -
v_call: TRBV20-1
clone_size: -
j_call: TRBJ2-7

cdr3_aa: CASSQDNPTSGLVYNEQFF
cdr3_nt: TGTGCCAGCAGCCAAGATAATCCGACAAGCGGGTTGGTCTACAATGAGCAGTTCTTC
cdr3_length: 19
d_call: -
v_call: TRBV4-2
clone_size: -
j_call: TRBJ2-1

cdr3_aa: CASSPDRFNEKLFF
cdr3_nt: TGTGCCAGCAGCCCCGACAGGTTCAATGAAAAACTGTTTTTT
cdr3_length: 14
d_call: -
v_call: TRBV6-1
clone_size: -
j_call: TRBJ1-4

cdr3_aa: CAWKLTGGGETQYF
cdr3_nt: TGTGCCTGGAAGCTCACAGGGGGCGGAGAGACCCAGTACTTC
cdr3_length: 14
d_call: TRBD1
v_call: TRBV30
clone_size: -
j_call: TRBJ2-5

cdr3_aa: CPSSPRSDTIYF
cdr3_nt: TGTCCCAGCAGCCCCCGTTCAGACACCATATATTTT
cdr3_length: 12
d_call: -
v_call: TRBV3-1
clone_size: -
j_call: TRBJ1-3

cdr3_aa: CASSWEAVTGELFF
cdr3_nt: TGCGCCAGCAGTTGGGAAGCGGTCACCGGGGAGCTGTTTTTT
cdr3_length: 14
d_call: -
v_call: TRBV5-1
clone_size: -
j_call: TRBJ2-2

cdr3_aa: CASSLLNSGTGEEKLFF
cdr3_nt: TGTGCCAGCAGTTTGCTGAACTCGGGGACAGGGGAGGAAAAACTGTTTTTT
cdr3_length: 17
d_call: TRBD1
v_call: TRBV12-3/TRBV12-4
clone_size: -
j_call: TRBJ1-4

cdr3_aa: CASRSGLAGGNEQFF
cdr3_nt: TGTGCCAGCAGGTCGGGACTAGCGGGAGGTAATGAGCAGTTCTTC
cdr3_length: 15
d_call: TRBD2
v_call: TRBV5-5
clone_size: -
j_call: TRBJ2-1

cdr3_aa: CASSPSRPDTSGELFF
cdr3_nt: TGTGCCAGCAGTCCCTCGCGACCGGATACTTCCGGGGAGCTGTTTTTT
cdr3_length: 16
d_call: -
v_call: TRBV6-1
clone_size: few
j_call: TRBJ2-2

cdr3_aa: CATSSRWAGGPAQETQYF
cdr3_nt: TGTGCCACCAGCTCCCGATGGGCGGGAGGGCCGGCACAAGAGACCCAGTACTTC
cdr3_length: 18
d_call: TRBD2
v_call: TRBV15
clone_size: -
j_call: TRBJ2-5

cdr3_aa: CASSRGRTNEKLFF
cdr3_nt: TGTGCCAGCAGTAGAGGACGGACTAATGAAAAACTGTTTTTT
cdr3_length: 14
d_call: -
v_call: TRBV6-1
clone_size: many
j_call: TRBJ1-4

cdr3_aa: CATSDPGRTYEQYF
cdr3_nt: TGTGCCACCAGTGATCCGGGCCGTACCTACGAGCAGTACTTC
cdr3_length: 14
d_call: -
v_call: TRBV24-1
clone_size: few
j_call: TRBJ2-7

cdr3_aa: CAISETGGNEAFF
cdr3_nt: TGTGCCATCAGTGAGACAGGGGGCAATGAAGCTTTCTTT
cdr3_length: 13
d_call: TRBD1
v_call: TRBV10-3
clone_size: many
j_call: TRBJ1-1

cdr3_aa: CASSPRGDYQETQYF
cdr3_nt: TGTGCCAGCAGCCCAAGGGGGGATTACCAAGAGACCCAGTACTTC
cdr3_length: 15
d_call: -
v_call: TRBV11-1
clone_size: once
j_call: TRBJ2-5

cdr3_aa: CASSFLGSGTYEKLFF
cdr3_nt: TGTGCCAGCAGTTTTCTGGGTTCTGGGACGTATGAAAAACTGTTTTTT
cdr3_length: 16
d_call: -
v_call: TRBV12-3/TRBV12-4
clone_size: -
j_call: TRBJ1-4

cdr3_aa: CASTLSGIKETQYF
cdr3_nt: TGTGCCAGCACCTTAAGCGGGATTAAAGAGACCCAGTACTTC
cdr3_length: 14
d_call: TRBD2
v_call: TRBV12-3/TRBV12-4
clone_size: few
j_call: TRBJ2-5

cdr3_aa: CASSQDLVGGGRDTQYF
cdr3_nt: TGTGCCAGCAGCCAAGATCTGGTAGGGGGGGGAAGGGATACGCAGTATTTT
cdr3_length: 17
d_call: -
v_call: TRBV3-1
clone_size: few
j_call: TRBJ2-3

cdr3_aa: CASSPLGEGNTIYF
cdr3_nt: TGTGCCAGCTCACCGTTGGGGGAAGGAAACACCATATATTTT
cdr3_length: 14
d_call: -
v_call: TRBV18
clone_size: few
j_call: TRBJ1-3

cdr3_aa: CASSLDTGPGEQYF
cdr3_nt: TGCGCCAGCAGCTTGGATACAGGGCCCGGGGAGCAGTACTTC
cdr3_length: 14
d_call: -
v_call: TRBV5-1
clone_size: -
j_call: TRBJ2-7

cdr3_aa: CSGVAGTGSNGYTF
cdr3_nt: TGCAGCGGTGTAGCCGGGACAGGCTCTAATGGCTACACCTTC
cdr3_length: 14
d_call: TRBD1
v_call: TRBV29-1
clone_size: few
j_call: TRBJ1-2

cdr3_aa: CSVVLGTGAGEQYF
cdr3_nt: TGCAGCGTTGTATTGGGGACAGGGGCCGGGGAGCAGTACTTC
cdr3_length: 14
d_call: TRBD1
v_call: TRBV29-1
clone_size: few
j_call: TRBJ2-7

cdr3_aa: CASSYSHASGNTIYF
cdr3_nt: TGTGCCAGCAGTTACTCGCACGCCTCTGGAAACACCATATATTTT
cdr3_length: 15
d_call: -
v_call: TRBV6-5
clone_size: few
j_call: TRBJ1-3

cdr3_aa: CASSQVQRGGLSEQFF
cdr3_nt: TGTGCCAGCAGCCAAGTTCAGCGGGGGGGCTTGTCTGAGCAGTTCTTC
cdr3_length: 16
d_call: TRBD2
v_call: TRBV4-2
clone_size: few
j_call: TRBJ2-1

cdr3_aa: CASSWTLAGGDYEQYF
cdr3_nt: TGCGCCAGCAGCTGGACCCTAGCGGGAGGCGACTACGAGCAGTACTTC
cdr3_length: 16
d_call: TRBD2
v_call: TRBV5-1
clone_size: -
j_call: TRBJ2-7

cdr3_aa: CASSPSRRTLGGNEQFF
cdr3_nt: TGTGCCAGCAGTCCTTCACGTCGGACATTAGGAGGAAATGAGCAGTTCTTC
cdr3_length: 17
d_call: -
v_call: TRBV27
clone_size: few
j_call: TRBJ2-1

cdr3_aa: CASNQNRGYIYEQYF
cdr3_nt: TGTGCCAGCAACCAGAACAGGGGCTACATCTACGAGCAGTACTTC
cdr3_length: 15
d_call: TRBD1
v_call: TRBV28
clone_size: -
j_call: TRBJ2-7

cdr3_aa: CSPTSGRSNEQFF
cdr3_nt: TGCAGCCCCACTAGCGGGAGGAGTAATGAGCAGTTCTTC
cdr3_length: 13
d_call: TRBD2
v_call: TRBV20-1
clone_size: -
j_call: TRBJ2-1

cdr3_aa: CASSLRGVTQYF
cdr3_nt: TGCGCCAGCAGCCTCCGGGGGGTTACGCAGTATTTT
cdr3_length: 12
d_call: TRBD2
v_call: TRBV4-1
clone_size: few
j_call: TRBJ2-3

cdr3_aa: CASSLGSTTGELFF
cdr3_nt: TGCGCCAGCAGCTTGGGCTCCACAACCGGGGAGCTGTTTTTT
cdr3_length: 14
d_call: -
v_call: TRBV5-1
clone_size: -
j_call: TRBJ2-2

cdr3_aa: CSARGQSKETQYF
cdr3_nt: TGCAGTGCTAGGGGACAGTCCAAAGAGACCCAGTACTTC
cdr3_length: 13
d_call: TRBD1
v_call: TRBV20-1
clone_size: few
j_call: TRBJ2-5

cdr3_aa: CASSSFTGADYGYTF
cdr3_nt: TGTGCCAGCAGTTCCTTTACAGGGGCGGACTATGGCTACACCTTC
cdr3_length: 15
d_call: TRBD1
v_call: TRBV27
clone_size: few
j_call: TRBJ1-2